This TCR beta chain was identified in a study of blood T cell repertoires in COVID-19. Study overall: Samples came from the United States, Italy and Spain, spanning acute and convalescent COVID-19. PBMCs, B-cell-depleted T cells, or T cells were the source of the cDNA or gDNA that made up the material.

The CDR3 spans 16 residues. Unmatched junction bases numbered 3, after V lost 0 bases and J lost 4 bases. Germline CDR1 is SGDLS and CDR2 is YYNGEE. In the original workflow: Amplified reference gene primers provided the basis for estimating nucleated cell counts. The assay was immunoSEQ multiplex PCR, and TCRdb's table has in-frame clones only and misses some. That table gives V, J and clone size, and the DNA gave D and trimming. This sample has about 24,000 clones, with approximately 86% found just once. The clonotype was recovered from a man aged 45-65 years with active COVID-19. The V gene is TRBV9, the J gene TRBJ2-5; TRBD2 matches at 13 bases. Sequencing was done on a sample of peripheral blood. This CDR3 is CASSVVLAGGLETQYF. CDR3 coding DNA: TGTGCCAGCAGCGTAGTACTAGCGGGGGGGTTAGAGACCCAGTACTTC. Combining the CDR3 with reference TRBV9 and TRBJ2-5 gives the whole variable domain DSGVTQTPKHLITATGQRVTLRCSPRSGDLSVYWYQQSLDQGLQFLIQYYNGEERAKGNILERFSAQQFPDLHSELNLSSLELGDSALYFCASSVVLAGGLETQYFGPGTRLLVL.